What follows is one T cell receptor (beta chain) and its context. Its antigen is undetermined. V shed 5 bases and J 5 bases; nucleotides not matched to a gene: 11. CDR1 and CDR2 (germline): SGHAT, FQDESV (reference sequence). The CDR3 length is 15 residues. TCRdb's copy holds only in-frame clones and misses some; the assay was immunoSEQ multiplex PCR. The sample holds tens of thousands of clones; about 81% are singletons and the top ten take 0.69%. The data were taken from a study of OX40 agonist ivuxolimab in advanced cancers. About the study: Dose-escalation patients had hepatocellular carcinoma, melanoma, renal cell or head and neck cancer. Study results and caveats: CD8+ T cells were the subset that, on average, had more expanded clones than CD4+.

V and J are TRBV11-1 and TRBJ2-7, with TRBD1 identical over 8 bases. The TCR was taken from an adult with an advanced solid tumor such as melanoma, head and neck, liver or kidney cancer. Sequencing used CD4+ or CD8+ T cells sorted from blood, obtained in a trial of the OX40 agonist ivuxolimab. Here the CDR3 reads CASSPRTGTIHEQYF. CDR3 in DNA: TGTGCCAGCAGCCCACGGACAGGGACGATCCACGAGCAGTACTTC.